This T cell receptor beta chain is drawn from a study of blood T cell repertoires in COVID-19. For the study at large: Collection of acute and convalescent COVID-19 samples took place in the United States, Italy and Spain. The analysed material was cDNA or gDNA that came from T cells, B-cell-depleted T cells, or PBMCs.

Per germline, CDR1 LGHNA and CDR2 YNFKEQ. The V and J ends lost 0 bases and 11 bases, in that order; junction bases with no gene match: 13. The CDR3 extends over 16 amino acids. Using immunoSEQ multiplex PCR, the repertoire was profiled, and TCRdb retains in-frame clones only, with some absent. The table shows around 200,000 clones, with approximately 85% occurring only once. Sequenced: peripheral blood. The clonotype was recovered from a human donor with active or convalescent COVID-19. The donor label of this sample is uncertain. The rearrangement links TRBV4-2 to TRBJ2-1; TRBD2 matches 7 bases. The CDR3 coding sequence is TGTGCCAGCAGCCAAGATGGTGGGAGGGCCGAAGTTAAGCAGTTCTTC. It translates to CASSQDGGRAEVKQFF.